The 26 T cell receptor beta chains listed next were all sequenced from one sample in a study of blood T cell repertoires in COVID-19. Method: immunoSEQ multiplex PCR; TCRdb's copy keeps in-frame clones and lacks some. The sample yields more than 250,000 clones, more than 75% seen once. The material sequenced was peripheral blood. These receptors all stem from a woman aged 45-65 years with acute or convalescent COVID-19.

The gene calls are TRBV30 and TRBJ2-7, with D possibly TRBD1 on 5 matching bases. V shed 0 bases and J shed 8 bases, with 11 bases lying between them. CDR3 length equals 12 residues. Germline V gives CDR1 GTSNPN, CDR2 SVGIG (reference sequence). The CDR3 protein is CAWSVQASQQYF. CDR3 sequence (DNA): TGTGCCTGGAGTGTACAGGCGTCTCAGCAGTACTTC.

This clone was seen just once. The V and J genes are TRBV9 and TRBJ2-3; tentatively, D is TRBD1 (5 bases). In germline, CDR1 is SGDLS, CDR2 YYNGEE. This CDR3 spans 15 amino acids. Trimming shortened V by 4 bases and J by 5 bases, and 17 bases separated the two germline ends. As DNA, the CDR3 is TGTGCCAGCAGCCCAAGCATGTGGGGCGAAGATACGCAGTATTTT. It encodes CASSPSMWGEDTQYF.

This rearrangement joins TRBV2 to TRBJ2-2; TRBD2 might be the D (5 bases). Trimming stripped 4 bases from V and 6 bases from J, with 9 bases between. CDR3 length: 13 amino acids. From germline, CDR1 is SNHLY and CDR2 FYNNEI. The CDR3 DNA follows: TGTGCCAGCAGTGTTGCGGAGGCCGGGGAGCTGTTTTTT. Translated, it gives CASSVAEAGELFF.

V and J are TRBV24-1 and TRBJ2-5, with 10 positions matching TRBD1. This CDR3 is built from 13 residues. Looked up from germline, CDR1 is KGHDR and CDR2 is SFDVKD. Germline trimming cut 9 bases from V and 3 bases from J; bases unmatched to any gene: 3. CDR3 protein: CATQDRGKETQYF. CDR3 coding DNA: TGTGCCACCCAGGACAGGGGGAAAGAGACCCAGTACTTC.

This chain joins TRBV20-1 and TRBJ2-1; D is unclear. Deletions cut 2 bases from V and 9 bases from J, with 8 bases between. CDR3 size: 11 residues. CDR1 is DFQATT, CDR2 SNEGSKA, per germline (reference sequence). CDR3 DNA sequence: TGCAGTGCTAGAAGTAGAGTTGAGCAGTTCTTC. It specifies CSARSRVEQFF.

The chain couples TRBV9 to TRBJ1-2; possible D gene TRBD1, 5 bases. Germline V gives CDR1 SGDLS, CDR2 YYNGEE. The length of the CDR3 is 15 residues. The V gene lost 3 bases and the J gene lost 6 bases, with 18 bases spanning the gap. Written as DNA, the CDR3 is TGTGCCAGCAGCGCCCGAAGGGACGGGGAGGATGGCTACACCTTC. Its translation: CASSARRDGEDGYTF. Looking up the rest from reference TRBV9 and TRBJ1-2 gives the full variable domain: DSGVTQTPKHLITATGQRVTLRCSPRSGDLSVYWYQQSLDQGLQFLIQYYNGEERAKGNILERFSAQQFPDLHSELNLSSLELGDSALYFCASSARRDGEDGYTFGSGTRLTVV.

V gene TRBV5-6 combines with J gene TRBJ2-7; D perhaps matches TRBD2 (6 bases). CDR3 size: 13 residues. In germline, CDR1 is SGHDT, CDR2 YYEEEE. The V end lost 5 bases, the J end lost 3 bases, and 12 bases lay between the germline ends. CDR3 coding DNA: TGTGCCAGCAGAACGGGAGTTGGCTACGAGCAGTACTTC. It yields the protein CASRTGVGYEQYF.

V gene TRBV19 combines with J gene TRBJ1-5; D is unclear. The CDR3 runs 17 residues. Germline lookup yields CDR1 LNHDA and CDR2 SQIVND (reference sequence). V was pared by 1 base and J by 4 bases, with 17 bases between. CDR3 loop: CASSIVILAGGNQPQHF. The CDR3 region has the DNA TGTGCCAGTAGTATAGTGATTTTGGCGGGTGGGAATCAGCCCCAGCATTTT.

The CDR3 reads CARSLLAGADEQYF. The CDR3 DNA reads as TGTGCCAGAAGCTTGCTAGCGGGAGCGGACGAGCAGTACTTC. V is TRBV5-3 and J is TRBJ2-7; TRBD2 matches 10 bases. TRBV5-3 carries the ORF label, with uncertain function. CDR3 length: 14 amino acids. J lost 5 bases, V lost 1 base, and 3 bases had no gene match.

This sequence joins TRBV5-4 and TRBJ2-5; 8 positions match TRBD1. Germline V lookup: CDR1 SGHNT, CDR2 YYREEE (reference sequence). The CDR3 is 16 amino acids. The V segment lost 0 bases and the J segment 1 base; nucleotides outside the gene matches: 5. CDR3: CASSLDPTGAQETQYF. Here the CDR3 DNA reads TGTGCCAGCAGCTTGGACCCGACAGGGGCCCAAGAGACCCAGTACTTC.

The chain uses TRBV25-1 and TRBJ2-7, with D unclear. Germline values: CDR1 MGHDK, CDR2 SYGVNS. Trimming removed 4 bases at V and 4 bases at J, with 8 bases between. This CDR3 has 12 amino acids. The CDR3 DNA sequence: TGTGCCAGCAGTGCCCGAGGATACGAGCAGTACTTC. Its protein is CASSARGYEQYF.

The V call is TRBV7-9, the J call TRBJ2-1; D is ambiguous. CDR3 length: 15 residues. V lost 7 bases to trimming and J lost 0 bases, with 13 bases between them. Per the germline V gene, CDR1 is SEHNR and CDR2 is FQNEAQ (reference sequence). This CDR3 reads CASTDDWSSYNEQFF. Written as DNA, the CDR3 is TGTGCCAGCACTGACGACTGGAGCTCCTACAATGAGCAGTTCTTC. Complete variable domain (other parts from reference TRBV7-9 and TRBJ2-1): DTGVSQNPRHKITKRGQNVTFRCDPISEHNRLYWYRQTLGQGPEFLTYFQNEAQLEKSRLLSDRFSAERPKGSFSTLEIQRTEQGDSAMYLCASTDDWSSYNEQFFGPGTRLTVL.

The chain links TRBV27 to TRBJ1-5; D is perhaps TRBD1 (5 bases). This CDR3 region has 19 residues. Trimming took off 6 bases at V and 2 bases at J, with 26 bases between the two ends. Germline CDR1 and CDR2: MNHEY and SMNVEV (reference sequence). DNA of the CDR3: TGTGCCAGCAGCAAAGGCGGGGGGTCGACTATCTATGGCAATCAGCCCCAGCATTTT. Encoded protein: CASSKGGGSTIYGNQPQHF.

This clone is a singleton in its sample. The rearrangement uses TRBV28 and TRBJ2-7; D may be TRBD2 (5 bases). Germline CDR1 and CDR2: MDHEN and SYDVKM. With 6 bases removed from V and 4 bases from J, the gap between germline ends came to 22 bases. The CDR3 totals 16 residues. CDR3 DNA: TGTGCCAGCAGCGAAAGCACGGACTTCCTGATGTACGAGCAGTACTTC. Its translation is CASSESTDFLMYEQYF.

The CDR3, as DNA: TGTGCCAGCTCACCGAGGGTGTCAACTAATGAAAAACTGTTTTTT. Amino acid sequence: CASSPRVSTNEKLFF. The chain is built from TRBV18 and TRBJ1-4; unclear D gene. Trimming shortened V by 3 bases and J by 0 bases, and 8 bases separated the two germline ends. In germline, CDR1 is KGHSH, CDR2 LQKENI. This CDR3 has 15 amino acids. Looking up the rest from reference TRBV18 and TRBJ1-4 gives the full variable domain: NAGVMQNPRHLVRRRGQEARLRCSPMKGHSHVYWYRQLPEEGLKFMVYLQKENIIDESGMPKERFSAEFPKEGPSILRIQQVVRGDSAAYFCASSPRVSTNEKLFFGSGTQLSVL.

The rearrangement uses TRBV24-1 and TRBJ2-5; 12 positions match TRBD1. V lost 3 bases, J lost 6 bases, and 4 bases stayed unmatched. The CDR3 spans 15 residues. Germline V CDR1 and CDR2: KGHDR, SFDVKD. The CDR3 is CATSDGTGGLKTQYF. In DNA, the CDR3 is TGTGCCACCAGTGATGGGACAGGGGGCTTAAAGACCCAGTACTTC.

The rearrangement uses TRBV7-9 and TRBJ2-1, with TRBD2 matching over 13 bases. Germline loops: CDR1 SEHNR, CDR2 FQNEAQ (reference sequence). V lost 8 bases to trimming and J lost 8 bases; unmatched junction nucleotides: 12. This CDR3 has 16 amino acids. The DNA of the CDR3 is TGTGCCAGCTCCAACCAGAGGACTAGCGGGAGTTATGAGCAGTTCTTC. Protein sequence: CASSNQRTSGSYEQFF.

Concerning this clone itself: The junction departs from germline at one end; a sequencing error may be responsible. The chain has TRBV6-1 and TRBJ1-3, with unresolved D. This CDR3 has 13 amino acids. Germline CDR1 is MNHNS and CDR2 is SASEGT. CDR3 in DNA: TGTGCCGGCAGTGAGGCACCCGGAAACACCATATATTTT. It specifies CAGSEAPGNTIYF.

This chain connects TRBV9 to TRBJ1-6; D not certain. The CDR3 covers 12 residues. Trimming stripped 5 bases from V and 10 bases from J, with 10 bases between. Germline CDR1 and CDR2: SGDLS and YYNGEE. CDR3 loop: CASRREDSPLHF. The CDR3 DNA reads TGTGCCAGCAGGAGGGAGGACTCACCCCTCCACTTT.

The chain carries TRBV28 and TRBJ2-4; 8 positions match TRBD1. This CDR3 has 13 residues. Looked up from germline, CDR1 is MDHEN and CDR2 is SYDVKM. V shed 10 bases and J 6 bases; nucleotides not matched to a gene: 8. CDR3 amino acids: CATDDRGGNIQYF. CDR3 nucleotides: TGTGCCACTGATGACAGGGGAGGAAACATTCAGTACTTC.

This chain connects TRBV25-1 to TRBJ1-1; D call uncertain. Trimming removed 5 bases at V and 4 bases at J, with 11 bases between. The V gene's germline CDR1 is MGHDK and CDR2 SYGVNS. This CDR3 region has 13 residues. CDR3 sequence: CASSPNPGTEAFF. CDR3 in DNA: TGTGCCAGCAGTCCCAATCCGGGCACTGAAGCTTTCTTT.

The V call is TRBV30, the J call TRBJ2-1, with 8 bases that match TRBD2. The junction had 5 bases not matched to a gene; V was cut back by 4 bases and J by 3 bases. The CDR3 extends over 14 amino acids. The germline V gene has CDR1 GTSNPN and CDR2 SVGIG (reference sequence). The CDR3 bases are TGTGCCTGGAAACGCACTAGCGGCTACAATGAGCAGTTCTTC. Residues: CAWKRTSGYNEQFF.

The genes are TRBV21-1 and TRBJ1-3. TRBV21-1 is tagged as a pseudogene. The CDR3 has 16 residues. The CDR3 DNA sequence: TGTGCCACCACCATTAGCAGAGGGTGCTCTGGAAACACCATATATTTT. Encoded protein: CATTISRGCSGNTIYF.

The chain has TRBV12-3 or TRBV12-4 and TRBJ1-5; D is unclear. Trimming left V 3 bases short and J 3 bases short, with 6 bases between. This CDR3 region has 13 residues. CDR3 residues: CASSFRDNQPQHF. The CDR3 DNA reads as TGTGCCAGCAGTTTTCGGGACAATCAGCCCCAGCATTTT.

This chain connects TRBV5-4 to TRBJ2-5; TRBD2 is a possible D gene (6 bases). The germline CDR1 and CDR2 sequences are SGHNT and YYREEE (reference sequence). This CDR3 is built from 15 residues. V was shortened by 1 base and J by 4 bases, with 14 bases between the two germline ends. CDR3 in DNA: TGTGCCAGCAGCTTGTCTGCCGGGGGTGGAGAGACCCAGTACTTC. Residues: CASSLSAGGGETQYF.

The rearrangement uses TRBV4-1 and TRBJ1-5; D not resolved. V was clipped by 4 bases and J by 2 bases, with 15 bases between them. Germline V gene data show CDR1 as MGHRA and CDR2 as YSYEKL. The CDR3 is 16 amino acids. CDR3 sequence (DNA): TGCGCCAGCAGCCTACGGCACGGTGAGGGCAATCAGCCCCAGCATTTT. It specifies CASSLRHGEGNQPQHF.